The 6 T cell receptor beta chains presented below share a single source sample, sequenced in a study of post-analysis software for immune sequencing data. Their target antigens are unknown. Prepared libraries of TCR beta cDNA carried unique molecular identifiers. TCRdb re-analysed the PCR reads in MiXCR, keeping a single row per CDR3 protein. The sample records around 700,000 distinct CDR3 sequences, 55% to 60% being singletons. The study's findings and limits: Controls showed lower frequencies than patients for several TRBV segments, and TRBV5-6, TRBV5-1 and TRBV20-1 were among these.

What was sequenced was blood. Every receptor here comes from a girl aged 2 to 10 with multiple sclerosis.

The rearrangement links TRBV5-1 to TRBJ2-5, with D possibly TRBD1 on 5 matching bases. The ends were cut back, 4 bases at V and 0 bases at J, with 10 bases in the middle. The germline V gene encodes CDR1 SGHRS and CDR2 YFSETQ. The CDR3 totals 14 residues. In DNA form, the CDR3 reads TGCGCCAGCAGCCTCAACAGGTACCAAGAGACCCAGTACTTC. This codes for CASSLNRYQETQYF. Looking up the rest from reference TRBV5-1 and TRBJ2-5 gives the full variable domain: KAGVTQTPRYLIKTRGQQVTLSCSPISGHRSVSWYQQTPGQGLQFLFEYFSETQRNKGNFPGRFSGRQFSNSRSEMNVSTLELGDSALYLCASSLNRYQETQYFGPGTRLLVL.

The chain links TRBV5-1 to TRBJ2-3; TRBD1 matches 7 bases. From germline, CDR1 is SGHRS and CDR2 YFSETQ. The CDR3 totals 15 residues. V was pared by 4 bases and J by 2 bases, with 7 bases of the junction left unmatched. The CDR3 region has the DNA TGCGCCAGCAGCGCACGGGACAGCTCCACAGATACGCAGTATTTT. Its translation: CASSARDSSTDTQYF.

The chain links TRBV20-1 to TRBJ1-5; 8 positions match TRBD1. The CDR3 sequence is 12 residues long. V lost 5 bases to trimming and J lost 6 bases; unmatched junction nucleotides: 3. The V gene's germline CDR1 is DFQATT and CDR2 SNEGSKA (reference sequence). The CDR3 coding sequence is TGCAGTGCTGGGACAGGATTTCAGCCCCAGCATTTT. Protein product: CSAGTGFQPQHF.

This clonotype was seen a few times. The chain employs TRBV29-1 and TRBJ2-5; D could derive from TRBD1 or TRBD2 (5 bases each). The CDR3 has 12 amino acids. Germline lookup yields CDR1 SQVTM and CDR2 ANQGSEA. V was trimmed by 4 bases and J by 5 bases, leaving 11 bases between them. CDR3 DNA: TGCAGCGTTGTGGGGGTTTTGGAGACCCAGTACTTC. It translates to CSVVGVLETQYF.

V is TRBV6-5 and J is TRBJ2-2; 7 nucleotides agree with TRBD1. CDR3 length equals 14 residues. From germline, CDR1 is MNHEY and CDR2 SVGAGI. V was pared by 6 bases and J by 7 bases, with 8 bases of the junction left unmatched. CDR3 DNA: TGTGCCAGCAGCCGACTACAGGGGAACGGGGAGCTGTTTTTT. Encoded protein: CASSRLQGNGELFF.

This clonotype was detected once. J is TRBJ2-1 and V is TRBV7-9; tentative D call: TRBD2 (6 bases). Between the trimmed V and J ends, which lost 8 bases and 5 bases, there was a span of 13 bases. The CDR3 consists of 13 residues. Germline assignment: CDR1 SEHNR and CDR2 FQNEAQ (reference sequence). The CDR3 bases are TGTGCCAGCGGTGTCGGGGGAAACAATGAGCAGTTCTTC. As protein: CASGVGGNNEQFF.